This T cell receptor beta chain was retrieved from a study of CD8+CD57+ T cells in acquired aplastic anemia. Broader study findings: With respect to CD8+ Simpson's diversity, patients and controls did not differ significantly. Researchers report that twenty-nine CD8+ CDR3 sequences appeared in both patients and controls.

This clonotype came up once. Its antigen is unidentified. Only patients with CD8+CD57+ cell expansion on flow cytometry were chosen for sequencing. Each patient had severe acquired aplastic anemia. The CDR3 spans 14 residues. V lost 5 bases to trimming and J lost 3 bases, with 12 bases between them. Germline lookup yields CDR1 SGHRS and CDR2 YFSETQ. Profiles of TCR beta VDJ and CDR3 were generated from a genomic DNA template. Each CDR3 protein is one row after TCRdb ran MiXCR on the reads. The data contain about 160,000 distinct CDR3 sequences, 71% of them singletons. The sample comprised sorted CD4+, CD8+, or CD8+CD57+ T cells (not recorded which) from PBMCs. The sequence derives from a human donor with aplastic anemia. The gene calls are TRBV5-1 and TRBJ1-3, with D hard to call. The CDR3 is CASRRRADGNTIYF. The CDR3 DNA follows: TGCGCCAGCAGACGGAGGGCCGATGGAAACACCATATATTTT. Full variable domain (remainder filled in from reference TRBV5-1 and TRBJ1-3): KAGVTQTPRYLIKTRGQQVTLSCSPISGHRSVSWYQQTPGQGLQFLFEYFSETQRNKGNFPGRFSGRQFSNSRSEMNVSTLELGDSALYLCASRRRADGNTIYFGEGSWLTVV.